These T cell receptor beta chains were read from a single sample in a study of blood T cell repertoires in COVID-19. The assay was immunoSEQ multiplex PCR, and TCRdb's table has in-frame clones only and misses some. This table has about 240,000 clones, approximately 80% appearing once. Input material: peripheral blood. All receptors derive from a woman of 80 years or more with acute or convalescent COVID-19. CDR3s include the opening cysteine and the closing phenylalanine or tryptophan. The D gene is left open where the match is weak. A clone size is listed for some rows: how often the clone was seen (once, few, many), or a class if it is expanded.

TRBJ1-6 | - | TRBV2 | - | TGTGCCAGCAGACCTAGCACCGGGGGGCCGAGCTCCTATAATTCACCCCTCCACTTT | CASRPSTGGPSSYNSPLHF
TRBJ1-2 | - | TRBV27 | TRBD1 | TGTGCCAGCAGTCCACAGGGGAGTAACTATGGCTACACCTTC | CASSPQGSNYGYTF
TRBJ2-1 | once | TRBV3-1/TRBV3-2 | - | TGTGCCAGCAGCCTAGGAGGGGGCCAAATAAGCTCCTACAATGAGCAGTTCTTC | CASSLGGGQISSYNEQFF
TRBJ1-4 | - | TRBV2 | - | TGTGCCAGCAGTAAGACAGGTACCAATGAAAAACTGTTTTTT | CASSKTGTNEKLFF
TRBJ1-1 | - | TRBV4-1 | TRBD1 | TGCGCCAGCAGCCATGTCTCTCCCGGGACAGGGGGAGTGGGCACTGAAGCTTTCTTT | CASSHVSPGTGGVGTEAFF
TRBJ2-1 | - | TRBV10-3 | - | TGTGCCATCAGTGAGTTAGCTAGTAAGCAGTTCTTC | CAISELASKQFF
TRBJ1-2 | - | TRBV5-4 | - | TGTGCCAGCAGCCAGCCCCTGGACAGTAGCTATGGCTACACCTTC | CASSQPLDSSYGYTF
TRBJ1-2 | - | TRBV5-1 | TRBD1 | TGCGCCAGCAGTTCACAGGGGGGATACTATGGCTACACCTTC | CASSSQGGYYGYTF
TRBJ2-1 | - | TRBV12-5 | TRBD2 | TGTGCTAGTGGTTCGTTAGCGGGGTTGGGGGAGCAGTTCTTC | CASGSLAGLGEQFF
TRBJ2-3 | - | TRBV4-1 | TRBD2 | TGCGCCAGCAGCCAACTAGCGGGGGGGAGCACAGATACGCAGTATTTT | CASSQLAGGSTDTQYF
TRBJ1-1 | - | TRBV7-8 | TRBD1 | TGTGCCAGCAGCCAGCGGACAGGGGGCGTCACTGAAGCTTTCTTT | CASSQRTGGVTEAFF
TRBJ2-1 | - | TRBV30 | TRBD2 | TGTGCCTGGAAGATCCCACTAGCGGGGGGCAATGAGCAGTTCTTC | CAWKIPLAGGNEQFF
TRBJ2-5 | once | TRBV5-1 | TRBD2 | TGCGCCAGCAGCATCGGACTAGCGGAGACCCAGTACTTC | CASSIGLAETQYF
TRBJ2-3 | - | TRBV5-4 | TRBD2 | TGTGCCAGCAGCACTCCGGGGGGGGCCTCCACAGATACGCAGTATTTT | CASSTPGGASTDTQYF
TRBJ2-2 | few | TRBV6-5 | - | TGTGCCAGCAGTCCAGGCCAGAAAACCGGGGAGCTGTTTTTT | CASSPGQKTGELFF
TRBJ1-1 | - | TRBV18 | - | TGTGCCAGCTCACCTGGAACAGGCTTTGAAGCTTTCTTT | CASSPGTGFEAFF
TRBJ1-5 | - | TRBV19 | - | TGTGCCAGTAGTATACTCGGCAATCAGCCCCAGCATTTT | CASSILGNQPQHF
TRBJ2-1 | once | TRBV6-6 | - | TGTGCCAGCAGTTTTCCCAGCTCCTACAATGAGCAGTTCTTC | CASSFPSSYNEQFF
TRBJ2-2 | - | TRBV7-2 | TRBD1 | TGTGCCAGCAGCGGCCGGACAGGGAACACCGGGGAGCTGTTTTTT | CASSGRTGNTGELFF
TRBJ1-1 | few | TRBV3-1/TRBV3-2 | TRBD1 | TGTGCCAGCAGCCAGAGGGGGGGACAGGGTGGAACTGAAGCTTTCTTT | CASSQRGGQGGTEAFF
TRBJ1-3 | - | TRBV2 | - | TGTGCCAGCAGCTTAACTTGGAACACCATATATTTT | CASSLTWNTIYF
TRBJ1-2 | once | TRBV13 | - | TGTGCCAGCAGCTTCGGCGGGGGCGGGACCCCTTTGGCTGGCTACACCTTC | CASSFGGGGTPLAGYTF
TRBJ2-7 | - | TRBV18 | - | TGTGCCAGCTCGTCTTTTTCAACAGGAACCTACGAGCAGTACTTC | CASSSFSTGTYEQYF
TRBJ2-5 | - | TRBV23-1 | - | TGCGCCAGCAGTCCCGAGGGAGGCCAAGAGACCCAGTACTTC | CASSPEGGQETQYF